This note documents a single TCR beta chain sequence. Its antigen is unidentified. Several immunoSEQ 96-well plates shared each subset's DNA, each plate a replicate. TCRdb's table, derived via immunoSEQ multiplex PCR, lists solely in-frame clones and lacks some. Found here are about 1 million clones, around three quarters of them singletons; the top ten hold 0.52%. Healthy adults negative for HIV, lacking recent acute infections or vaccinations, served as donors. This CDR3 comprises 16 residues. Trimming removed 3 bases from V and 2 bases from J, with 16 bases in between. CDR1 SGDLS and CDR2 YYNGEE come from the germline V gene. This sample stems from a study of shared clonotypes between healthy human individuals. Findings and caveats of the study: Large sequencing depth failed to make sorted-subset sequencing complete, rarefaction showed.

The sample was memory CD4+ T cells from PBMCs. Specified subset: CD45RA-negative fraction. The chain recombines TRBV9 with TRBJ2-3; D perhaps matches TRBD1 (5 bases). The TCR was taken from a man aged 18-30 years in good health. Some clones in this sample may be carry-over from other donors' samples. The CDR3 DNA reads TGTGCCAGCAGCGCCCAGACAGTCCCGTTCACAGATACGCAGTATTTT. It codes for CASSAQTVPFTDTQYF.